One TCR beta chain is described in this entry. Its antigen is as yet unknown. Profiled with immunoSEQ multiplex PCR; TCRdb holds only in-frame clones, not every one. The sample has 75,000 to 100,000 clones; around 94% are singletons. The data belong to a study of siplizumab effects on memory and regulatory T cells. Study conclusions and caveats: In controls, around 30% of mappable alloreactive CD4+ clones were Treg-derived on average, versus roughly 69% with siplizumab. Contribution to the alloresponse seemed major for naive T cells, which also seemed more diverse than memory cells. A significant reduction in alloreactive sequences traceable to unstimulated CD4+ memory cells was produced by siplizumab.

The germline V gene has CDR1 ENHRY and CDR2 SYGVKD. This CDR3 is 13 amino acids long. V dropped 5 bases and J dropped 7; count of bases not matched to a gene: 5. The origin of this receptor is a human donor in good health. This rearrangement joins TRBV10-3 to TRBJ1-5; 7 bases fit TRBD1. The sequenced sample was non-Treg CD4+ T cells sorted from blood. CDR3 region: CAISTGAGQPQHF. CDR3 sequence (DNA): TGTGCCATCAGTACAGGGGCAGGGCAGCCCCAGCATTTT.